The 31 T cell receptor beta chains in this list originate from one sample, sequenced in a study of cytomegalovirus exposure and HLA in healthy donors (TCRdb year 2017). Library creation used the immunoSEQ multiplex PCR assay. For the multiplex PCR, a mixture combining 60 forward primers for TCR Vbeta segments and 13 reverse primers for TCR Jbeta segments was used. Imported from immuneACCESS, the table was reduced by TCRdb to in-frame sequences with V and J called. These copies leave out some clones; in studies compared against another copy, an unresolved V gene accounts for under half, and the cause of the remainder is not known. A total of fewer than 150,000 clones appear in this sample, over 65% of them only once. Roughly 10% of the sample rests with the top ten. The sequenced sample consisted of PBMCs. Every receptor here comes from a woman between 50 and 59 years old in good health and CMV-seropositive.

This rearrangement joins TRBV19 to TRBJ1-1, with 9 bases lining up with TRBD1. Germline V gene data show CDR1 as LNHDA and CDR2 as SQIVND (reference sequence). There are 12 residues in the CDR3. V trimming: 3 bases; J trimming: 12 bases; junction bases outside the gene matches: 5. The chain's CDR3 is CASSITGGATFF. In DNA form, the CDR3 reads TGTGCCAGTAGTATCACAGGGGGCGCGACTTTCTTT.

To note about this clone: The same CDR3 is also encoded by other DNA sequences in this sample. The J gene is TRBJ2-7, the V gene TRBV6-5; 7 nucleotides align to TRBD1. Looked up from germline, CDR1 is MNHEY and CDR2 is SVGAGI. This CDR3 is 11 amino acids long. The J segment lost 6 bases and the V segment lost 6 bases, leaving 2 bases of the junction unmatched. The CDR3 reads CASSPGGEQYF. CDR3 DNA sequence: TGTGCCAGCAGCCCAGGGGGCGAGCAGTACTTC.

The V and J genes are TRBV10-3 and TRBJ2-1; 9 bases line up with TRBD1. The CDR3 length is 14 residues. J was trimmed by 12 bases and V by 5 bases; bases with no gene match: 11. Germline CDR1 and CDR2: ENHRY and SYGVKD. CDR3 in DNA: TGTGCCATCAGTCCGCCCGATGACAGGGGGAGGCAGTTCTTC. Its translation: CAISPPDDRGRQFF.

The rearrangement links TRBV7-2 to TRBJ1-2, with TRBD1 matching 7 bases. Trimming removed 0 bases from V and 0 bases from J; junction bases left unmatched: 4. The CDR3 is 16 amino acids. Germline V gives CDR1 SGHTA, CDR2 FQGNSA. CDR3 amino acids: CASSLAGTDSNYGYTF. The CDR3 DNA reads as TGTGCCAGCAGCTTAGCCGGGACAGATTCTAACTATGGCTACACCTTC.

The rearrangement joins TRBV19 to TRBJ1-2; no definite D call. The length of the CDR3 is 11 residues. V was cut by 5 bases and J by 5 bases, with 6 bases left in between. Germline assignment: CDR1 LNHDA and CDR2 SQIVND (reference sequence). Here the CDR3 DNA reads TGTGCCAGTAGTGACTTTTATGGCTACACCTTC. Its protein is CASSDFYGYTF.

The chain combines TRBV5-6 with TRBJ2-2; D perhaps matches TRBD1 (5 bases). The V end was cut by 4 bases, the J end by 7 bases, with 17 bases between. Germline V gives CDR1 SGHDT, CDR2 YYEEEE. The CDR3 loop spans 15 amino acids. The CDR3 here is CASSPRTSSIGELFF. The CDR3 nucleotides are TGTGCCAGCAGCCCCCGGACATCCTCTATCGGGGAGCTGTTTTTT.

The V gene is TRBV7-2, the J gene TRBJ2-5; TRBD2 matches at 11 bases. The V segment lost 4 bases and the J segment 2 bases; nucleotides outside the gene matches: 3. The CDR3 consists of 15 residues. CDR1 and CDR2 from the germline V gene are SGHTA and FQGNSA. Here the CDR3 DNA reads TGTGCCAGCAGCTCGGGACTAGCGGTTCAAGAGACCCAGTACTTC. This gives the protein CASSSGLAVQETQYF.

The CDR3 coding sequence is TGTGCCAGCAGACTGGGACAGAGACAAGGGAGAGGGAGCAATCAGCCCCAGCATTTT. Its translation is CASRLGQRQGRGSNQPQHF. The chain uses TRBV28 and TRBJ1-5, with 7 bases that match TRBD1. After removal of 6 bases from V and 1 base from J, the junction contained 18 bases not matched to a gene. Germline CDR1 and CDR2: MDHEN and SYDVKM. CDR3 length: 19 amino acids.

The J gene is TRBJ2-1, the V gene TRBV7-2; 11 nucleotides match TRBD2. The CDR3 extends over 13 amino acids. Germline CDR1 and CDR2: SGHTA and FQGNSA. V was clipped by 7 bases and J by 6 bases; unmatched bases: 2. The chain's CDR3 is CASKLAGGNEQFF. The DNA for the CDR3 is TGTGCCAGCAAGCTAGCGGGAGGCAATGAGCAGTTCTTC.

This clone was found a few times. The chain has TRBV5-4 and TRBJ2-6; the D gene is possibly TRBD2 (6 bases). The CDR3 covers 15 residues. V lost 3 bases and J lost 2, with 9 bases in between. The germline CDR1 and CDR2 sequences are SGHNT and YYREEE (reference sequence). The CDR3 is CASSSGGPGANVLTF. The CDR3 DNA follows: TGTGCCAGCAGCTCCGGGGGTCCTGGGGCCAACGTCCTGACTTTC.

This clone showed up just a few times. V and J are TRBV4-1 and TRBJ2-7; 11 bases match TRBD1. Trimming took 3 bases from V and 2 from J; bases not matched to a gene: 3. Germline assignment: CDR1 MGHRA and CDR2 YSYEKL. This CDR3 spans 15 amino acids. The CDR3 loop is CASSHGTGGTYEQYF. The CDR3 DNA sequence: TGCGCCAGCAGCCACGGGACAGGGGGGACCTACGAGCAGTACTTC.

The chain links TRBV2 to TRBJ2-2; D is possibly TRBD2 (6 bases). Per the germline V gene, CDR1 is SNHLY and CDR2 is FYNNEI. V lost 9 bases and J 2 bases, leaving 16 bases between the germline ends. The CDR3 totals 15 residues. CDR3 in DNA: TGTGCCAGTAGAAACCGGGACTTAAACACCGGGGAGCTGTTTTTT. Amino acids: CASRNRDLNTGELFF.

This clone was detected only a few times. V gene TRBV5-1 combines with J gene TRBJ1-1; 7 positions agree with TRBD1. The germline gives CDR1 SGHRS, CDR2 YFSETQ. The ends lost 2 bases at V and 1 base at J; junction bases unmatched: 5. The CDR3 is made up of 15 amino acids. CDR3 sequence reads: CASSFSGTANTEAFF. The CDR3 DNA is TGCGCCAGCAGCTTCTCCGGGACAGCGAACACTGAAGCTTTCTTT.

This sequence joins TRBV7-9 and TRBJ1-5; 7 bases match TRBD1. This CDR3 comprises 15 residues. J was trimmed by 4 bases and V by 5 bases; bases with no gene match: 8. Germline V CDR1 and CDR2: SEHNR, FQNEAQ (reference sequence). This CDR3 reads CASSPGPGGNQPQHF. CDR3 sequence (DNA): TGTGCCAGCAGCCCTGGACCAGGGGGAAATCAGCCCCAGCATTTT.

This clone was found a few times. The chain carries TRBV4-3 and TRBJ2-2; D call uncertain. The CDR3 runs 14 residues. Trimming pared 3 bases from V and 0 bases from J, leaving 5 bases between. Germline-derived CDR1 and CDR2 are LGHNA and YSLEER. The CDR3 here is CASSHDTNTGELFF. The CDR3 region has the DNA TGCGCCAGCAGCCATGACACGAACACCGGGGAGCTGTTTTTT.

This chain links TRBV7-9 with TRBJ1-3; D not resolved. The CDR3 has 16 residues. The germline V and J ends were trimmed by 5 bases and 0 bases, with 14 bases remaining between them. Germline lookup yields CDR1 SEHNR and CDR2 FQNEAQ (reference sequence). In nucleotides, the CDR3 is TGTGCCAGCAGCCAGGACCGCGACTACTCTGGAAACACCATATATTTT. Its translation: CASSQDRDYSGNTIYF.

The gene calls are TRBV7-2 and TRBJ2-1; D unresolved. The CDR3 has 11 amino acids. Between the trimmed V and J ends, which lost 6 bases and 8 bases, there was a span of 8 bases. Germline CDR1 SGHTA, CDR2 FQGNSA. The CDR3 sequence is CASRWSDEQFF. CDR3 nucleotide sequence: TGTGCCAGCAGATGGAGTGATGAGCAGTTCTTC.

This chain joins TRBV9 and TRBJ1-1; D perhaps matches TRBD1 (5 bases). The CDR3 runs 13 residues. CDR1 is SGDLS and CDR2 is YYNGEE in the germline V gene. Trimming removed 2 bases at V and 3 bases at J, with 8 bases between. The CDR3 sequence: CASSVGGDTEAFF. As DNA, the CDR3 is TGTGCCAGCAGCGTTGGAGGGGACACTGAAGCTTTCTTT.

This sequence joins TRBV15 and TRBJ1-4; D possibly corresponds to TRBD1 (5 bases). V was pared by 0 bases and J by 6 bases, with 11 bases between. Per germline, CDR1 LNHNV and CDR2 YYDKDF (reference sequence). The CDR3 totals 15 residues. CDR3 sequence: CATSRDAGGDEKLFF. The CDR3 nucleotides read TGTGCCACCAGCAGAGATGCGGGAGGGGATGAAAAACTGTTTTTT.

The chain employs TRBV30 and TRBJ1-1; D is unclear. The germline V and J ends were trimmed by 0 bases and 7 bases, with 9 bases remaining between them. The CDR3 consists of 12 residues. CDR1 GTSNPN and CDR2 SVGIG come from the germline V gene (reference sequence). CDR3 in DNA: TGTGCCTGGAGTGTACAACAGCATGAAGCTTTCTTT. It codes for CAWSVQQHEAFF.

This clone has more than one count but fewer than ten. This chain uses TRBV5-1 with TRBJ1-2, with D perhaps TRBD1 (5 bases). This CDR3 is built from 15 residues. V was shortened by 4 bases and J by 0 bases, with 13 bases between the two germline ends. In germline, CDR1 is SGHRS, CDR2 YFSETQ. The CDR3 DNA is TGCGCCAGCAGCCCTATGACAGCTGCTAACTATGGCTACACCTTC. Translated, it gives CASSPMTAANYGYTF.

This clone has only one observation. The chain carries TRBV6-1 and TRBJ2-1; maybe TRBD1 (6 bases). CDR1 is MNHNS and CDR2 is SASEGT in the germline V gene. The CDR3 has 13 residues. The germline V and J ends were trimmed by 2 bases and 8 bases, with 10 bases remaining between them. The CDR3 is CASSEPRGDEQFF. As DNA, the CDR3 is TGTGCCAGCAGTGAACCCAGGGGCGATGAGCAGTTCTTC.

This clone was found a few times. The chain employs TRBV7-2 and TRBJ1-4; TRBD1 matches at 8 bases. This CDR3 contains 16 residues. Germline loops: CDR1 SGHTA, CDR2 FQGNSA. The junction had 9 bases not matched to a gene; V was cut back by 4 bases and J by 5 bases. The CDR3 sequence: CASSSLAGGANEKLFF. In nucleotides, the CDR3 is TGTGCCAGCAGCTCCTTAGCAGGGGGCGCGAATGAAAAACTGTTTTTT.

The CDR3 sequence: CASSSTLGQAKNIQYF. The DNA for the CDR3 is TGTGCCAGCAGCTCTACCCTTGGGCAAGCCAAAAACATTCAGTACTTC. The rearrangement joins TRBV7-9 to TRBJ2-4; no definite D call. Trimming stripped 4 bases from V and 0 bases from J, with 13 bases between. CDR1 and CDR2 from the germline V gene are SEHNR and FQNEAQ (reference sequence). The CDR3 is 16 residues long.

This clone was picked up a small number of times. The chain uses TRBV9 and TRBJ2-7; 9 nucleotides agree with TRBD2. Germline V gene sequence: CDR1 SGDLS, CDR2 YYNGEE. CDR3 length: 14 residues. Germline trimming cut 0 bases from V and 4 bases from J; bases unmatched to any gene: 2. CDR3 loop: CASSVGSGGYEQYF. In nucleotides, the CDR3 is TGTGCCAGCAGCGTAGGAAGCGGGGGGTACGAGCAGTACTTC.

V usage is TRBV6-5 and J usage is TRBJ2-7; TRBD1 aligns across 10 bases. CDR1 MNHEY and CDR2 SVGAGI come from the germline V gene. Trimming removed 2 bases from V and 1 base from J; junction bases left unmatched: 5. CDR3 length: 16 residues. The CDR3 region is CASSYPGTGVSYEQYF. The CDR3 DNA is TGTGCCAGCAGTTACCCCGGGACAGGGGTATCCTACGAGCAGTACTTC.

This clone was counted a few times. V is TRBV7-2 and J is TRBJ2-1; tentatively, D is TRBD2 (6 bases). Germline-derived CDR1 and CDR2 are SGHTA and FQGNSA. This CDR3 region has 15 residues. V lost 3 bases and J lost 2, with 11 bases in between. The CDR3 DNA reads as TGTGCCAGCAGCTTTGGCGGGACGGCCTACAATGAGCAGTTCTTC. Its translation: CASSFGGTAYNEQFF. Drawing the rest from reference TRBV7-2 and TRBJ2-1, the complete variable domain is GAGVSQSPSNKVTEKGKDVELRCDPISGHTALYWYRQSLGQGLEFLIYFQGNSAPDKSGLPSDRFSAERTGGSVSTLTIQRTQQEDSAVYLCASSFGGTAYNEQFFGPGTRLTVL.

CDR3 amino acids: CASSRTPGQVTDTQYF. CDR3 DNA sequence: TGTGCCAGCAGCCGGACCCCGGGACAAGTGACAGATACGCAGTATTTT. The chain links TRBV11-2 to TRBJ2-3; weak D call: TRBD1 (6 bases). The CDR3 runs to 16 residues. The germline CDR1 and CDR2 sequences are SGHAT and FQNNGV. V was shortened by 5 bases and J by 3 bases, with 18 bases between the two germline ends.

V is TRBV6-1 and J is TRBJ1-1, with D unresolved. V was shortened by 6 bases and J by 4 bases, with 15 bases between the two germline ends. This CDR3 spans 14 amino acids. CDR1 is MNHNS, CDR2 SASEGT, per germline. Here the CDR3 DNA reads TGTGCCAGCAGCCGAGGGAGCGGGTTCACTGAAGCTTTCTTT. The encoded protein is CASSRGSGFTEAFF.

The CDR3 DNA reads as TGTGCCAGCAGCTACCAGGGGAGGGGCACTGAAGCTTTCTTT. It is translated as CASSYQGRGTEAFF. This rearrangement joins TRBV7-2 to TRBJ1-1; possibly TRBD1 for D (6 bases). Germline CDR1 is SGHTA and CDR2 is FQGNSA. V lost 4 bases to trimming and J lost 4 bases, with 13 bases between them. The length of the CDR3 is 14 residues. Complete variable domain (other parts from reference TRBV7-2 and TRBJ1-1): GAGVSQSPSNKVTEKGKDVELRCDPISGHTALYWYRQSLGQGLEFLIYFQGNSAPDKSGLPSDRFSAERTGGSVSTLTIQRTQQEDSAVYLCASSYQGRGTEAFFGQGTRLTVV.

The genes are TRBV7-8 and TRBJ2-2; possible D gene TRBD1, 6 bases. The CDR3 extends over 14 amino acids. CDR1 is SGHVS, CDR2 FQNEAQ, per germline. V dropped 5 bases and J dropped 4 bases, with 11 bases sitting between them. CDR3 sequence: CASSLTGSTGELFF. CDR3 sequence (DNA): TGTGCCAGCAGCCTAACAGGGTCCACCGGGGAGCTGTTTTTT.